These T cell receptor beta chains were read from a single sample in a study of T cells in Graves' hyperthyroidism and ophthalmopathy. TCRdb redid the calling of the multiplex PCR reads with MiXCR, one entry per CDR3 protein. In the table there are some 600,000 distinct CDR3 sequences, approximately 15% of which are singletons. Sequencing was done on a sample of blood. These TCRs come from a woman under 40 with Graves' hyperthyroidism that later progressed to Graves' ophthalmopathy. CDR3s include the opening cysteine and the closing phenylalanine or tryptophan. The D gene is left open where the match is weak. Clone size is shown for a subset of rows, as once, few, many or a class of expanded clone.

v_call	d_call	j_call	clone_size	cdr3_aa	cdr3_nt
TRBV19	.	TRBJ1-2	many	CASRGPGPYYGYTF	TGTGCCAGTAGAGGACCGGGACCCTACTATGGCTACACCTTC
TRBV20-1	.	TRBJ2-5	many	CSARGLPPPGETQYF	TGCAGTGCTAGAGGACTCCCCCCGCCGGGGGAGACCCAGTACTTC
TRBV6-5	TRBD2	TRBJ2-7	few	CASSYAGGSDEQYF	TGTGCCAGCAGTTACGCGGGAGGCTCGGACGAGCAGTACTTC
TRBV2	TRBD1	TRBJ2-6	.	CASIDRDISGANVLTF	TGTGCCAGCATTGACAGGGACATCTCTGGGGCCAACGTCCTGACTTTC
TRBV9	.	TRBJ2-3	.	CASSSGGGSGSVRASTDTQYF	TGTGCCAGCAGCTCAGGTGGAGGTTCAGGGTCCGTCCGAGCTAGCACAGATACGCAGTATTTT
TRBV12-3/TRBV12-4	.	TRBJ1-1	many	CASSWPQGVNTEAFF	TGTGCCAGCAGTTGGCCACAGGGTGTGAACACTGAAGCTTTCTTT
TRBV2	.	TRBJ2-1	many	CASSVEGRNEQFF	TGTGCCAGCAGTGTAGAAGGGAGGAATGAGCAGTTCTTC
TRBV12-3/TRBV12-4	.	TRBJ2-7	many	CASSAKGGFSYEQYF	TGTGCCAGCAGTGCTAAGGGTGGGTTTTCCTACGAGCAGTACTTC
TRBV30	.	TRBJ2-2	many	CAWTNTGELFF	TGTGCCTGGACGAACACCGGGGAGCTGTTTTTT
TRBV27	.	TRBJ1-5	.	CASSGGVWGQPQHF	TGTGCCAGCAGTGGGGGTGTATGGGGTCAGCCCCAGCATTTT
TRBV28	.	TRBJ1-5	many	CATQGRSLHQPQHF	TGTGCCACCCAAGGACGGAGCCTTCATCAGCCCCAGCATTTT
TRBV9	.	TRBJ1-5	many	CASSVDGGSNQPQHF	TGTGCCAGCAGCGTAGACGGAGGTAGCAATCAGCCCCAGCATTTT
TRBV29-1	.	TRBJ2-7	few	CSVRAAHEQYF	TGCAGCGTTAGGGCGGCCCACGAGCAGTACTTC
TRBV11-2	.	TRBJ2-1	many	CASSPAGSASNEQFF	TGTGCCAGCAGCCCGGCAGGGTCGGCGTCCAATGAGCAGTTCTTC
TRBV27	.	TRBJ1-1	many	CASRRDGMNTEAFF	TGTGCCAGCAGACGGGACGGGATGAACACTGAAGCTTTCTTT
TRBV6-1	.	TRBJ2-2	many	CASSEGVTSGPRGELFF	TGTGCCAGCAGTGAAGGGGTCACGAGTGGGCCTAGGGGGGAGCTGTTTTTT
TRBV3-1	TRBD1	TRBJ2-1	.	CASSPGTEFSDNEQFF	TGTGCCAGCAGCCCCGGGACAGAGTTCTCCGACAATGAGCAGTTCTTC
TRBV7-6	TRBD2	TRBJ2-1	.	CASSLEVTSGYNEQFF	TGTGCCAGCAGCTTAGAGGTGACTAGCGGATACAATGAGCAGTTCTTC
TRBV19	.	TRBJ2-7	few	CASSLRGNGEQYF	TGTGCCAGTAGCCTTAGGGGGAACGGGGAGCAGTACTTC
TRBV2	.	TRBJ2-3	.	CASSPWGLTDTQYF	TGTGCCAGCAGCCCTTGGGGGCTCACAGATACGCAGTATTTT
TRBV20-1	TRBD2	TRBJ2-7	few	CSAPRTSRSYEQYF	TGCAGTGCTCCTCGGACTAGCCGCTCCTACGAGCAGTACTTC
TRBV2	.	TRBJ2-7	.	CASGNEQYF	TGTGCCAGCGGGAACGAGCAGTACTTC
TRBV19	TRBD1	TRBJ1-4	many	CASSKASGGREKLFF	TGTGCCAGTAGTAAGGCTTCAGGGGGTCGGGAAAAACTGTTTTTT
TRBV27	.	TRBJ1-2	many	CASSLRVGNYGYTF	TGTGCCAGCAGCCTCAGGGTTGGCAACTATGGCTACACCTTC
TRBV2	.	TRBJ2-2	once	CASRRVAGELFF	TGTGCCAGCAGGCGGGTGGCCGGGGAGCTGTTTTTT
TRBV11-3	.	TRBJ2-1	many	CASSLDERSGSQFF	TGTGCCAGCAGCTTAGATGAAAGAAGCGGCTCCCAGTTCTTC
TRBV5-1	.	TRBJ1-4	few	CASSLEGRVGEKLFF	TGCGCCAGCAGCTTGGAGGGACGGGTGGGTGAAAAACTGTTTTTT
TRBV3-1	.	TRBJ1-3	.	CASSQVGGSGNTIYF	TGTGCCAGCAGCCAAGTCGGCGGCTCTGGAAACACCATATATTTT
TRBV5-8	TRBD1	TRBJ2-2	few	CASSFFTGTGSPPGELLF	TGTGCCAGCAGCTTCTTTACCGGGACAGGGTCTCCACCCGGGGAGCTGCTTTTT
TRBV24-1	.	TRBJ2-7	.	CATSDLSRFSYEQYF	TGTGCCACCAGTGATTTGTCGCGTTTCTCCTACGAGCAGTACTTC
TRBV18	.	TRBJ1-1	many	CASSPFEDSGAFF	TGTGCCAGCTCACCCTTTGAGGACAGCGGAGCTTTCTTT
TRBV14	.	TRBJ2-7	.	CASSPGLLLTTTVEQYF	TGTGCCAGCTCACCTGGACTCCTGTTGACTACTACTGTCGAGCAGTACTTC
TRBV4-1	TRBD1	TRBJ1-5	.	CASSRIQGASNQPQHF	TGCGCCAGCAGCAGAATACAGGGGGCTAGCAATCAGCCCCAGCATTTT
TRBV5-1	TRBD1	TRBJ2-3	many	CASSITGQGSTDTQYF	TGCGCCAGCAGCATTACTGGACAGGGGTCCACAGATACGCAGTATTTT
TRBV19	TRBD2	TRBJ2-1	many	CASSWTSGNSYNEQFF	TGTGCCAGTAGTTGGACTAGCGGTAACTCCTACAATGAGCAGTTCTTC
TRBV7-2	.	TRBJ2-7	many	CASSLINEQYF	TGTGCCAGCAGCTTAATCAACGAGCAGTACTTC
TRBV25-1	.	TRBJ2-2	.	CASSESDGGYTGELFF	TGTGCCAGCAGTGAATCAGACGGGGGTTACACCGGGGAGCTGTTTTTT
TRBV2	.	TRBJ2-2	many	CASRTAGTRNTGELFF	TGTGCCAGCCGCACGGCCGGGACAAGGAACACCGGGGAGCTGTTTTTT
TRBV15	.	TRBJ2-7	.	CATSRDIAAAPYEQYF	TGTGCCACCAGCAGAGATATTGCAGCCGCCCCCTACGAGCAGTACTTC
TRBV6-1	.	TRBJ2-1	many	CASSKTENNEQFF	TGTGCCAGCAGCAAGACAGAAAACAATGAGCAGTTCTTC
TRBV6-1	TRBD1	TRBJ1-5	many	CASSYPGQGARLEQPQHF	TGTGCCAGCAGTTACCCGGGACAGGGGGCGAGGTTGGAACAGCCCCAGCATTTT
TRBV15	.	TRBJ2-2	.	CATSRVQVGTGELFF	TGTGCCACCAGCAGAGTTCAAGTTGGCACCGGGGAGCTGTTTTTT
TRBV7-2	.	TRBJ2-1	.	CASRTTGSSYNGQFF	TGTGCCAGCAGAACTACAGGGAGCTCCTACAATGGGCAGTTCTTC
TRBV7-3	.	TRBJ1-2	many	CASSETSNYGYTF	TGTGCCAGCAGCGAGACCTCTAACTATGGCTACACCTTC